Listed here are 29 T cell receptor beta chains from one sample, sequenced in a study of Ad26.COV2.S vaccination and SARS-CoV-2 variants. As to treatment: 15 to 20 received Ad26.COV2.S at low or high dose, single or two shots; roughly five received placebo; per-sample allocation not given. The investigators took samples on day 63 after the first vaccine or placebo injection. Assay: immunoSEQ multiplex PCR; the TCRdb copy retains only in-frame clones and omits some. This sample yields roughly 300,000 clones, of which 88% are seen a single time; 6.4% belongs to the top ten. Sequenced material: peripheral blood, taken in a trial of Ad26.COV2.S vaccine versus placebo. These receptors were taken from a person between 18 and 65 years old who received the Ad26.COV2.S COVID-19 vaccine or a placebo.

The chain links TRBV7-2 to TRBJ1-4; D unclear. In germline, CDR1 is SGHTA, CDR2 FQGNSA. CDR3 length: 12 amino acids. V was shortened by 3 bases and J by 8 bases, with 7 bases between the two germline ends. CDR3 bases: TGTGCCAGCAGCTTGGTTGGGGAAAAACTGTTTTTT. This gives the protein CASSLVGEKLFF.

The chain combines TRBV18 with TRBJ1-2; tentative D call: TRBD1 (5 bases). Germline V lookup: CDR1 KGHSH, CDR2 LQKENI. V was pared by 8 bases and J by 2 bases, with 15 bases between. This CDR3 region has 14 residues. CDR3 sequence: CASHSPGENYGYTF. CDR3 bases: TGTGCCAGCCATTCCCCGGGGGAGAACTATGGCTACACCTTC. Full variable domain (rest looked up from reference TRBV18 and TRBJ1-2): NAGVMQNPRHLVRRRGQEARLRCSPMKGHSHVYWYRQLPEEGLKFMVYLQKENIIDESGMPKERFSAEFPKEGPSILRIQQVVRGDSAAYFCASHSPGENYGYTFGSGTRLTVV.

This clone was recorded many times. The chain joins TRBV6-5 to TRBJ1-1; D ambiguous. V lost 5 bases to trimming and J lost 1 base, with 11 bases between them. CDR3 length: 14 amino acids. Germline CDR1 is MNHEY and CDR2 is SVGAGI. CDR3 nucleotide sequence: TGTGCCAGCAGTAAGGGCTCCGAGAACACTGAAGCTTTCTTT. The encoded protein is CASSKGSENTEAFF.

The chain uses TRBV5-8 and TRBJ2-7, with D possibly being TRBD1 or TRBD2 (5 bases each). The CDR3 sequence is 14 residues long. Trimming removed 4 bases at V and 5 bases at J, with 16 bases between. CDR1 and CDR2 from the germline V gene are SGHTS and YDEGEE. CDR3 nucleotides: TGTGCCAGCAGCGCCGGGACGAGTAAGCACGAGCAGTACTTC. Translated, it gives CASSAGTSKHEQYF.

The rearrangement uses TRBV27 and TRBJ1-5; possibly TRBD1 for D (6 bases). V shed 6 bases and J shed 4 bases, with 13 bases lying between them. The CDR3 totals 14 residues. Germline CDR1 MNHEY, CDR2 SMNVEV (reference sequence). The CDR3 DNA sequence: TGTGCCAGCAGAGAAGGACAGCTTAATCAGCCCCAGCATTTT. Protein sequence: CASREGQLNQPQHF.

V usage is TRBV10-3 and J usage is TRBJ2-7; no reliable D call. This CDR3 region has 11 residues. Trimming pared 2 bases from V and 6 bases from J, leaving 5 bases between. Germline CDR1 is ENHRY and CDR2 is SYGVKD. DNA for the CDR3: TGTGCCATCAGTGAGGGTCGCGAGCAGTACTTC. Translating gives CAISEGREQYF.

This clone was seen a single time. The chain has TRBV5-6 and TRBJ1-1; tentatively, D is TRBD1 (5 bases). This CDR3 is 14 amino acids long. From germline, CDR1 is SGHDT and CDR2 YYEEEE. V was trimmed by 2 bases and J by 5 bases, leaving 13 bases between them. The CDR3 DNA reads TGTGCCAGCAGCTTATCGGGGGAGCTTACTGAAGCTTTCTTT. It translates to CASSLSGELTEAFF.

The gene calls are TRBV3-1 (or the pseudogene TRBV3-2) and TRBJ2-7, with TRBD1 matching 7 bases. The CDR3 is 14 amino acids. V was pared by 3 bases and J by 0 bases, with 2 bases of the junction left unmatched. The germline gives CDR1 LGHDT, CDR2 YNNKEL (reference sequence). CDR3 in DNA: TGTGCCAGCAGCCAGGGACAGACCTCCTACGAGCAGTACTTC. Its protein product is CASSQGQTSYEQYF.

The chain uses TRBV6-6 and TRBJ1-2; 8 bases are shared with TRBD1. The CDR3 has 15 residues. The J segment lost 8 bases and the V segment lost 6 bases, leaving 14 bases of the junction unmatched. The germline V gene encodes CDR1 MNHNY and CDR2 SVGAGI (reference sequence). The CDR3 sequence: CASSRQGPSFYGYTF. The DNA for the CDR3 is TGTGCCAGCAGCCGACAGGGGCCGAGCTTCTACGGCTACACCTTC.

V and J are TRBV27 and TRBJ1-5; D call uncertain. The CDR3 extends over 15 amino acids. CDR1 and CDR2 (germline): MNHEY, SMNVEV (reference sequence). V was pared by 0 bases and J by 6 bases, with 12 bases between. CDR3 sequence reads: CASSLSTSTVQPQHF. The CDR3 region has the DNA TGTGCCAGCAGTTTATCCACCTCTACGGTTCAGCCCCAGCATTTT.

A remark on this clone: The sample contains more than one DNA sequence encoding this CDR3. This chain joins TRBV5-6 and TRBJ1-5; D is unresolved. V dropped 0 bases and J dropped 4 bases, with 2 bases sitting between them. CDR1 and CDR2 (germline): SGHDT, YYEEEE. The CDR3 contains 12 residues. The CDR3 here is CASSLVNQPQHF. Here the CDR3 DNA reads TGTGCCAGCAGCTTGGTTAATCAGCCCCAGCATTTT. Combining the CDR3 with reference TRBV5-6 and TRBJ1-5 gives the whole variable domain DAGVTQSPTHLIKTRGQQVTLRCSPKSGHDTVSWYQQALGQGPQFIFQYYEEEERQRGNFPDRFSGHQFPNYSSELNVNALLLGDSALYLCASSLVNQPQHFGDGTRLSIL.

This rearrangement joins TRBV9 to TRBJ1-2; the D is unclear. Per germline, CDR1 SGDLS and CDR2 YYNGEE. The V and J ends lost 0 bases and 2 bases respectively, with 2 bases between them. The CDR3 spans 12 residues. CDR3 nucleotide sequence: TGTGCCAGCAGCGTAGGGAACTATGGCTACACCTTC. Translated: CASSVGNYGYTF.

The count of this clone is one. The CDR3 DNA reads as TGCGCCAGCAGCCTCGAAACAGGGGCAGCGGGCACTGAAGCTTTCTTT. It encodes CASSLETGAAGTEAFF. The chain uses TRBV4-1 and TRBJ1-1; TRBD1 aligns across 7 bases. With V trimmed by 4 bases and J by 4 bases, 12 bases remained unmatched. The CDR3 is 16 amino acids. Germline CDR1 reads MGHRA; CDR2 reads YSYEKL.

This clone has only a few counts. The V gene is TRBV3-1 (or the pseudogene TRBV3-2), the J gene TRBJ1-6; no reliable D call. The length of the CDR3 is 13 residues. The V gene lost 1 base and the J gene lost 9 bases, with 7 bases spanning the gap. Germline assignment: CDR1 LGHDT and CDR2 YNNKEL (reference sequence). The CDR3 loop reads CASSQGGSSPLHF. In DNA form, the CDR3 reads TGTGCCAGCAGCCAAGGGGGTAGTTCACCCCTCCACTTT.

This clone has more than one count but fewer than ten. The chain carries TRBV5-4 and TRBJ1-6; D remains unclear. Germline CDR1 is SGHNT and CDR2 is YYREEE (reference sequence). The CDR3 is 16 residues long. Trimming left V 3 bases short and J 6 bases short, with 16 bases between. The CDR3, as DNA: TGTGCCAGCAGCTCCCCCCGTGCTGGACGTAATTCACCCCTCCACTTT. Amino acid sequence: CASSSPRAGRNSPLHF.

The chain has TRBV7-2 and TRBJ1-6; 10 nucleotides line up with TRBD1. With 2 bases clipped from V and 9 bases from J, the junction kept 7 bases outside the gene matches. CDR1 is SGHTA, CDR2 FQGNSA, per germline. The CDR3 is 16 residues long. In DNA, the CDR3 is TGTGCCAGCAGCTTAAGGGGAGGGGACAGGGGTTCACCCCTCCACTTT. This encodes CASSLRGGDRGSPLHF. The complete variable domain, with remaining parts taken from reference TRBV7-2 and TRBJ1-6, reads GAGVSQSPSNKVTEKGKDVELRCDPISGHTALYWYRQSLGQGLEFLIYFQGNSAPDKSGLPSDRFSAERTGGSVSTLTIQRTQQEDSAVYLCASSLRGGDRGSPLHFGNGTRLTVT.

The rearrangement uses TRBV5-5 and TRBJ2-7; TRBD1 matches at 7 bases. Trimming cost V 0 bases and J 4 bases; bases outside gene matches: 7. This CDR3 is 15 amino acids long. CDR1 and CDR2 (germline): SGHKS, YYEKEE (reference sequence). CDR3 residues: CASSLVQGDWYEQYF. As DNA, the CDR3 is TGTGCCAGCAGCTTGGTGCAGGGGGATTGGTACGAGCAGTACTTC.

The chain uses TRBV28 and TRBJ1-6; D gene uncertain. Looked up from germline, CDR1 is MDHEN and CDR2 is SYDVKM. V dropped 8 bases and J dropped 16 bases, with 12 bases sitting between them. The length of the CDR3 is 10 residues. The CDR3 coding sequence is TGTGCCAGCGGCCTTCTGATACTCCACTTT. This encodes CASGLLILHF.

The rearrangement joins TRBV19 to TRBJ2-1; TRBD1 matches 8 bases. The CDR3 sequence is 13 residues long. Germline V CDR1 and CDR2: LNHDA, SQIVND (reference sequence). Germline trimming cut 10 bases from V and 2 bases from J; bases unmatched to any gene: 4. Here the CDR3 DNA reads TGTGCCACTAAACAGGGGGCCTACAATGAGCAGTTCTTC. Encoded protein: CATKQGAYNEQFF.

This rearrangement joins TRBV7-2 to TRBJ2-7, with 8 bases lining up with TRBD1. The CDR3 runs 14 residues. CDR1 SGHTA and CDR2 FQGNSA come from the germline V gene. After removal of 5 bases from V and 6 bases from J, the junction contained 9 bases not matched to a gene. DNA for the CDR3: TGTGCCAGCAGCCCATCGACAGGGACAGGCGAGCAGTACTTC. Translating gives CASSPSTGTGEQYF.

This clone was observed once. The chain couples TRBV7-2 to TRBJ1-3, with no clear D. V lost 2 bases to trimming and J lost 0 bases, with 11 bases between them. The CDR3 sequence is 16 residues long. CDR1 is SGHTA, CDR2 FQGNSA, per germline. The chain's CDR3 is CASSLRYSDSGNTIYF. CDR3 bases: TGTGCCAGCAGCTTACGGTACAGCGACTCTGGAAACACCATATATTTT. Full variable domain (missing parts from reference TRBV7-2 and TRBJ1-3): GAGVSQSPSNKVTEKGKDVELRCDPISGHTALYWYRQSLGQGLEFLIYFQGNSAPDKSGLPSDRFSAERTGGSVSTLTIQRTQQEDSAVYLCASSLRYSDSGNTIYFGEGSWLTVV.

The V gene is TRBV19, the J gene TRBJ1-4; unclear D gene. CDR3 size: 13 residues. The germline gives CDR1 LNHDA, CDR2 SQIVND (reference sequence). V was cut by 3 bases and J by 4 bases, with 6 bases left in between. This CDR3 is CASSIGVNEKLFF. CDR3 bases: TGTGCCAGTAGTATTGGGGTTAATGAAAAACTGTTTTTT.

This chain links TRBV9 with TRBJ1-4, with D possibly TRBD1 on 6 matching bases. This CDR3 comprises 17 residues. V gave up 0 bases and J gave up 0 bases, with 12 bases separating them. Germline CDR1 SGDLS, CDR2 YYNGEE. CDR3 region: CASSVAETGATNEKLFF. In DNA form, the CDR3 reads TGTGCCAGCAGCGTAGCAGAGACAGGCGCAACTAATGAAAAACTGTTTTTT.

The chain uses TRBV27 and TRBJ2-5, with D possibly matching TRBD1 (5 bases). From germline, CDR1 is MNHEY and CDR2 SMNVEV (reference sequence). This CDR3 region has 11 residues. Trimming stripped 7 bases from V and 3 bases from J, with 6 bases between. The CDR3: CASKTEETQYF. In nucleotides, the CDR3 is TGTGCCAGCAAGACAGAAGAGACCCAGTACTTC.

The chain combines TRBV11-3 with TRBJ2-2; TRBD2 matches 8 bases. The length of the CDR3 is 17 residues. Trimming at V came to 5 bases and at J to 0 bases, leaving 8 bases not matched to a gene. The germline V gene has CDR1 SGHNT and CDR2 YENEEA. CDR3: CASSPGGGLANTGELFF. The CDR3 nucleotides read TGTGCCAGCAGCCCGGGCGGGGGACTAGCGAACACCGGGGAGCTGTTTTTT.

The chain has TRBV24-1 and TRBJ2-2; D unclear. Germline CDR1 is KGHDR and CDR2 is SFDVKD. V lost 4 bases and J 4 bases, leaving 9 bases between the germline ends. This CDR3 is built from 14 residues. The CDR3 loop is CATSDPFPTGELFF. The CDR3 DNA reads TGTGCCACCAGTGACCCCTTCCCCACCGGGGAGCTGTTTTTT.

V is TRBV7-3 and J is TRBJ2-5, with 14 nucleotides matching TRBD2. Trimming took 4 bases from V and 3 from J; bases not matched to a gene: 7. The CDR3 has 17 amino acids. Germline values: CDR1 SGHTA, CDR2 FQGTGA. In nucleotides, the CDR3 is TGTGCCAGCAGCTCCAACCCGGGACTAGCGGGAGAAGAGACCCAGTACTTC. Protein sequence: CASSSNPGLAGEETQYF.

This chain connects TRBV19 to TRBJ1-5; possibly TRBD1 for D (5 bases). CDR3 length equals 15 residues. V was trimmed by 4 bases and J by 0 bases, leaving 10 bases between them. The germline V gene encodes CDR1 LNHDA and CDR2 SQIVND (reference sequence). CDR3 nucleotides: TGTGCCAGTAGTACGACAGTATATAGCAATCAGCCCCAGCATTTT. Its protein product is CASSTTVYSNQPQHF.

This clone was picked up one time. The genes are TRBV30 and TRBJ1-1, with TRBD1 as a possible D gene (5 bases). CDR3 length: 16 amino acids. The V gene's germline CDR1 is GTSNPN and CDR2 SVGIG (reference sequence). The ends were cut back, 3 bases at V and 0 bases at J, with 17 bases in the middle. For the CDR3, the DNA is TGTGCCTGGAGCCTAACCTCGGGACTCCTGAACACTGAAGCTTTCTTT. This encodes CAWSLTSGLLNTEAFF.